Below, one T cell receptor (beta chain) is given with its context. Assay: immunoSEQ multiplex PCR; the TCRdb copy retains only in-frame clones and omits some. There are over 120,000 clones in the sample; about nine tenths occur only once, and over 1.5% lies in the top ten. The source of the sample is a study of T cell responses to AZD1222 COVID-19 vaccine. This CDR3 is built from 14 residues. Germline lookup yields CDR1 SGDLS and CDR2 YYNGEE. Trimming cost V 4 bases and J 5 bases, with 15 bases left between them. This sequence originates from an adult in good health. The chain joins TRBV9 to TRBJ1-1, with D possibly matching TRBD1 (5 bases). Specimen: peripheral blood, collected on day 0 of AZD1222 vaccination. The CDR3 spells CASSPRGGMTEAFF. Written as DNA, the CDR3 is TGTGCCAGCAGCCCCCGGGGGGGAATGACTGAAGCTTTCTTT.